Listed here are 2 T cell receptor beta chains from one sample, sequenced in a study of T-cell reconstitution after alpha-beta-depleted transplantation in children. It was with unique molecular identifiers that the TCRbeta library was prepared. TCRdb recomputed calls from the PCR reads with MiXCR, one row per CDR3 protein. The table has approximately 350,000 distinct CDR3 sequences, more than 10% seen once. Material: PBMCs, obtained from the stem cell graft. Receptor source: a human donor who donated a stem cell graft to a child with Fanconi anemia.

The V gene is TRBV7-8, the J gene TRBJ2-3; no reliable D call. V lost 7 bases to trimming and J lost 2 bases, with 19 bases between them. Germline V CDR1 and CDR2: SGHVS, FQNEAQ. The CDR3 runs to 16 residues. In nucleotides, the CDR3 is TGTGCCAGCAACCCATGGACCTCTCAATACACAGATACGCAGTATTTT. The encoded protein is CASNPWTSQYTDTQYF. Drawing the rest from reference TRBV7-8 and TRBJ2-3, the complete variable domain is GAGVSQSPRYKVAKRGQDVALRCDPISGHVSLFWYQQALGQGPEFLTYFQNEAQLDKSGLPSDRFFAERPEGSVSTLKIQRTQQEDSAVYLCASNPWTSQYTDTQYFGPGTRLTVL.

The chain recombines TRBV12-3 or TRBV12-4 with TRBJ1-1; 7 nucleotides agree with TRBD1. The CDR3 has 15 residues. J lost 1 base, V lost 7 bases, and 9 bases had no gene match. The CDR3 protein is CASTLKGQQNTEAFF. CDR3 bases: TGTGCCAGCACTCTTAAGGGACAGCAGAACACTGAAGCTTTCTTT.